This T cell receptor beta chain was retrieved from a study of blood T cells in healthy people across ages. There are many counts of this clonotype. Extracted total RNA amounted to at least 5 micrograms for each sample. The junction had 4 bases not matched to a gene; V was cut back by 3 bases and J by 0 bases. This CDR3 comprises 18 residues. Then a second PCR, running about 6 to 12 cycles, was carried out with a sample-barcoded 5' primer and a J-beta primer mix. TCRdb re-called the 5' RACE reads through MiXCR, storing one row per CDR3 protein. The data show about 930,000 distinct CDR3 sequences, 25% to 35% seen once. These same records also appear under a second study, on T cells of mothers and their children. From that second work: A few healthy Caucasian mothers, along with their six children, were the donors. When the second PCR was run, its M1S primer added sample barcodes and 2-4 random nucleotides.

Sample: blood. This sequence was found in a woman in her forties in good health. V gene TRBV12-3 or TRBV12-4 combines with J gene TRBJ2-6; 11 bases map to TRBD2. CDR3 region: CASSFPGLAGSGANVLTF. In DNA, the CDR3 is TGTGCCAGCAGTTTTCCCGGACTAGCGGGCTCTGGGGCCAACGTCCTGACTTTC.